One sample yielded the 17 T cell receptor beta chains listed below, sequenced in a study of human T cells and chemical hapten exposure. Specified time point: patch test 2, 6 weeks after DPC sensitization. Treatment given: therapeutic diphenylcyclopropenone sensitization with weekly scalp DPC. TCRdb independently ran MiXCR on the RACE reads; one entry per CDR3 protein. The sample records approximately 69,000 distinct CDR3 sequences, about a tenth being singletons. Specimen: whole blood, collected in connection with sensitization to the hapten diphenylcyclopropenone (DPC). The receptor set was obtained from a woman aged 50 to 60 with alopecia areata. Some clones in this sample may be carry-over from other donors' samples.

This clonotype was seen a single time. The chain uses TRBV18 and TRBJ1-1; D ambiguous. V gave up 3 bases and J gave up 1 base, with 6 bases separating them. The CDR3 is made up of 13 amino acids. Germline V gives CDR1 KGHSH, CDR2 LQKENI. This CDR3 is CASSPLENTEAFF. DNA for the CDR3: TGTGCCAGCTCACCCCTCGAGAACACTGAAGCTTTCTTT.

The rearrangement uses TRBV20-1 and TRBJ2-4, with TRBD2 identical over 10 bases. The trim removed 6 bases at V and 2 bases at J, leaving 4 bases unmatched. The CDR3 consists of 14 residues. CDR1 is DFQATT, CDR2 SNEGSKA, per germline (reference sequence). CDR3 nucleotides: TGCAGTGCCCAGCGGGGGGGGACCAAAAACATTCAGTACTTC. This encodes CSAQRGGTKNIQYF.

Many counts were recorded for this clonotype. The chain couples TRBV7-3 to TRBJ2-1, with TRBD2 matching 9 bases. The germline gives CDR1 SGHTA, CDR2 FQGTGA. The CDR3 has 17 residues. Losses at the gene ends were 0 bases for V and 6 bases for J; bases not matched to a gene: 9. CDR3 amino acids: CASSLTGTSRQTNEQFF. The CDR3 DNA reads as TGTGCCAGCAGCTTAACTGGGACTAGCCGACAGACCAATGAGCAGTTCTTC.

There are many counts of this clonotype. J is TRBJ2-1 and V is TRBV20-1; 8 bases are a match to TRBD1. CDR3 length equals 13 residues. The V and J ends lost 5 bases and 4 bases, in that order; junction bases with no gene match: 4. Germline V gene lookup returns CDR1 DFQATT and CDR2 SNEGSKA (reference sequence). The CDR3 protein is CSARQGWYNEQFF. CDR3 sequence (DNA): TGCAGTGCTCGACAGGGGTGGTACAATGAGCAGTTCTTC.

This clonotype showed up many times. The genes are TRBV10-3 and TRBJ2-3; TRBD2 aligns across 11 bases. Germline assignment: CDR1 ENHRY and CDR2 SYGVKD. The CDR3 is 15 residues long. The trim removed 11 bases at V and 3 bases at J, leaving 10 bases unmatched. CDR3 sequence reads: CALKGGLAVTDTQYF. In DNA form, the CDR3 reads TGTGCCTTAAAGGGGGGACTAGCGGTTACAGATACGCAGTATTTT.

V and J are TRBV6-2 or TRBV6-3 and TRBJ2-4, with D hard to call. The CDR3 loop spans 15 amino acids. Trimming cost V 2 bases and J 0 bases, with 8 bases left between them. The germline CDR1 and CDR2 sequences are MNHEY and SVGEGT. CDR3 in DNA: TGTGCCAGCAGTTACAGGGCTCTAGCCAAAAACATTCAGTACTTC. It is translated as CASSYRALAKNIQYF.

This rearrangement joins TRBV5-1 to TRBJ2-1, with TRBD2 matching over 10 bases. The CDR3 consists of 18 residues. Per the germline V gene, CDR1 is SGHRS and CDR2 is YFSETQ. Germline trimming cut 3 bases from V and 0 bases from J; bases unmatched to any gene: 9. The CDR3 protein is CASSSAPSGGSSYNEQFF. For the CDR3, the DNA is TGCGCCAGCAGCTCAGCGCCTAGCGGGGGCTCCTCCTACAATGAGCAGTTCTTC.

The V gene is TRBV7-2, the J gene TRBJ2-1; 12 nucleotides match TRBD2. The CDR3 is made up of 16 amino acids. V was clipped by 8 bases and J by 2 bases; unmatched bases: 7. The germline CDR1 and CDR2 sequences are SGHTA and FQGNSA. DNA of the CDR3: TGTGCCAGCGGACCTAGACTAGCGGGAGCCTACAATGAGCAGTTCTTC. Protein sequence: CASGPRLAGAYNEQFF.

The chain combines TRBV7-6 with TRBJ2-1; 9 nucleotides match TRBD2. This CDR3 contains 16 residues. Germline CDR1 and CDR2: SGHVS and FNYEAQ. V dropped 5 bases and J dropped 0; count of bases not matched to a gene: 5. CDR3 residues: CASSTFSGSSYNEQFF. The CDR3 DNA follows: TGTGCCAGCAGCACCTTTAGCGGGAGCTCCTACAATGAGCAGTTCTTC.

The sample holds a few counts of this clonotype. The chain recombines TRBV27 with TRBJ2-3; 10 bases align to TRBD2. CDR3 size: 17 residues. The junction had 11 bases not matched to a gene; V was cut back by 4 bases and J by 4 bases. CDR1 is MNHEY, CDR2 SMNVEV, per germline (reference sequence). In nucleotides, the CDR3 is TGTGCCAGCAGTTCGCCCTCATCTAGCGGGAGAGCAGATACGCAGTATTTT. Encoded protein: CASSSPSSSGRADTQYF.

The rearrangement uses TRBV11-2 and TRBJ2-5; D is unclear. The germline V gene has CDR1 SGHAT and CDR2 FQNNGV. The germline V and J ends were trimmed by 0 bases and 5 bases, with 10 bases remaining between them. The CDR3 totals 14 residues. The CDR3: CASSLDFQQETQYF. CDR3 DNA: TGTGCCAGCAGCTTAGACTTTCAGCAGGAGACCCAGTACTTC.

The chain links TRBV29-1 to TRBJ2-7; D not certain. CDR1 SQVTM and CDR2 ANQGSEA come from the germline V gene. V was cut by 5 bases and J by 2 bases, with 7 bases left in between. The length of the CDR3 is 11 residues. The CDR3 sequence: CSVKGTYEQYF. CDR3 in DNA: TGCAGCGTTAAGGGTACCTACGAGCAGTACTTC.

V usage is TRBV15 and J usage is TRBJ1-1; D unresolved. V was shortened by 0 bases and J by 4 bases, with 3 bases between the two germline ends. Germline V gene sequence: CDR1 LNHNV, CDR2 YYDKDF (reference sequence). This CDR3 is built from 12 residues. CDR3 region: CATSRDTTEAFF. CDR3 bases: TGTGCCACCAGCAGAGATACCACTGAAGCTTTCTTT.

This clonotype was counted at least ten times. This rearrangement joins TRBV2 to TRBJ2-3, with 7 bases matching TRBD2. There are 15 residues in the CDR3. Unmatched junction bases numbered 11, after V lost 7 bases and J lost 4 bases. The germline gives CDR1 SNHLY, CDR2 FYNNEI. CDR3 protein: CASTTWAGASDTQYF. In DNA form, the CDR3 reads TGTGCCAGCACCACGTGGGCGGGAGCCTCAGATACGCAGTATTTT.

This clonotype has just one count. The V call is TRBV20-1, the J call TRBJ2-1, with D tentatively TRBD1 (5 bases). V was shortened by 2 bases and J by 9 bases, with 17 bases between the two germline ends. Germline-derived CDR1 and CDR2 are DFQATT and SNEGSKA (reference sequence). This CDR3 region has 14 residues. The CDR3 is CSARTPLGQGEQFF. CDR3 nucleotides: TGCAGTGCTAGAACCCCTCTCGGACAAGGTGAGCAGTTCTTC.

This clonotype was observed a handful of times. V usage is TRBV5-3 and J usage is TRBJ1-4, with D hard to call. TRBV5-3 is reported as an ORF; its role is uncertain. The CDR3 is 16 residues long. V shed 1 base and J shed 1 base, with 11 bases lying between them. In DNA, the CDR3 is TGTGCCAGAAGCTTGTCACGGCAGTTAACTAATGAAAAACTGTTTTTT. Translation: CARSLSRQLTNEKLFF.

This clonotype was counted between two and nine times. This chain joins TRBV3-1 and TRBJ1-2; 8 bases are a match to TRBD1. The CDR3 runs to 15 residues. V lost 1 base to trimming and J lost 5 bases; unmatched junction nucleotides: 6. CDR1 LGHDT and CDR2 YNNKEL come from the germline V gene (reference sequence). The CDR3 coding sequence is TGTGCCAGCAGCCAAGGATTCCACAGGGGGTATGGCTACACCTTC. Its protein is CASSQGFHRGYGYTF.